This T cell receptor beta chain was identified during a study of CD8 T cells in Susac syndrome. When the RNA was reverse transcribed, random hexamers were used with an input of about 0.45 to 1 ug. TCR beta CDR3 was amplified by immunoSEQ covering 54 Vbeta and 13 Jbeta. From the immunoSEQ multiplex PCR reads, TCRdb called clonotypes with MiXCR, one entry per CDR3 protein. The data contain about 300,000 distinct CDR3 sequences, 89% of them singletons. Sequencing targeted TCR beta in blood CD8+ and CD4+ T cells. The multiple sclerosis control cohort comprised treatment-naive individuals presenting with stable or active relapsing-remitting disease. TEMRA cells were FACS-enriched and CD8+ and CD4+ T cells negatively isolated. This clonotype was recorded a few times. V trimming: 4 bases; J trimming: 4 bases; junction bases outside the gene matches: 7. Germline values: CDR1 SGHNT, CDR2 YYREEE (reference sequence). This CDR3 contains 14 residues.

Sequenced: CD8+ T cells from PBMCs. The chain carries TRBV5-4 and TRBJ1-2, with 7 positions matching TRBD1. This sequence was found in a human donor with multiple sclerosis. The CDR3, as DNA: TGTGCCAGCAGCCAGGGACAGAGCCCCTATGGCTACACCTTC. This sequence encodes CASSQGQSPYGYTF.